This T cell receptor beta chain was found in a study of a mutant IDH1 vaccine in newly diagnosed glioma. This clone was seen once. What it recognizes is unknown. The germline CDR1 and CDR2 sequences are MGHRA and YSYEKL. With 1 base removed from V and 4 bases from J, the gap between germline ends came to 14 bases. The CDR3 runs to 15 residues. The repertoire was sequenced with immunoSEQ multiplex PCR; TCRdb's copy has only in-frame clones and lacks some. The sample has under 65,000 clones, 80% seen once; the top ten hold roughly 5.7%. Described time point: week 11, during vaccination. Doses of 300 ug of mutant IDH1 20-mer peptide were given with topical imiquimod.

This TCR was sampled from a man between 50 and 59 years old with glioma. V usage is TRBV4-1 and J usage is TRBJ2-7; D unresolved. This specimen was PBMCs, taken from a glioma patient whose treatment included an IDH1 peptide vaccine. CDR3 DNA: TGCGCCAGCAGCCAAGGTCGGTCAGGCGCTTACGAGCAGTACTTC. Translated: CASSQGRSGAYEQYF.